The entry below gives a single TCR beta chain sequence along with its context. Its antigen remains undetermined. No much larger clone exists at a distance of one base, and base qualities are not known. CDR1 and CDR2 (SNHLY, FYNNEI) derive from the germline V gene. The CDR3, from cysteine to phenylalanine, totals 13 residues. CDR3 DNA is the only sequence kept; it has 39 bases, read in frame from the first base. V ends up 8 bases short and J 3 bases short, with an unmatched junction base count of 6. This sample stems from a study of blood T cell repertoires in COVID-19 (dated by TCRdb to 2019 to 2021). About the study as a whole: Samples from collaborators originated in the United States, Italy and Spain and spanned both the acute and convalescent phases of COVID-19. The prospective study material was composed of cDNA or gDNA derived from T cells, B-cell-depleted T cells, or PBMCs. Samples were obtained from the ongoing ImmuneRACE study (first 160 participants) and from 1,254 subjects provided by 6 global collaborators. Sample metadata almost always included a de-identified subject ID, COVID-19 status, age in years and sex. The dataset comprised deeply sampled blood TCRbeta repertoires from subjects exposed to, actively infected with, or recovered from COVID-19. Where available, HLA class I and class II types were taken from metadata supplied by the sample provider and were not determined by assay-based typing. The repertoires were released in a freely available public database meant as a resource for research on the immune response to SARS-CoV-2. Here is what the overall study found, with its caveats: How much clinical and demographic metadata was included differed by source and by participant, and the metadata was provided uncurated.

One collaborating source in Seattle enrolled patients while the patients were actively infected and followed the patients over time throughout the course of disease. Whole blood was collected in K2EDTA tubes by collaborating institutions according to the institutions' own protocols. For TCRbeta analysis, collaborators shipped samples as frozen whole blood, isolated PBMCs, or DNA extracted from either of those sample types. The immunoSEQ Assay, a bias-controlled multiplex PCR, was used to amplify TCRbeta CDR3 regions from genomic DNA. Per the original workflow: The number of nucleated cells in each sample was estimated from the amplification of reference gene primers within the assay. To quantify the absolute abundance of each unique TCRbeta CDR3 rearrangement, sequence reads were collapsed and filtered. Productive Simpson clonality was computed per sample as the square root of Simpson's diversity index over productive rearrangements. Here the immuneACCESS table is served through TCRdb, limited to in-frame sequences with V and J called. Missing clones are a known gap in these copies; in checked studies unresolved V genes cover under half, and the rest lacks a known reason. From that table come the V and J calls and clone size; the DNA was used to work out D and trimming. In all, the sample holds around 270,000 clones, and about 91% of those were seen once. 2% to 3% of the sample comes from the top ten.

The chain links TRBV2 with TRBJ1-1, with TRBD1 matching 7 junction bases. The origin of this receptor is a young adult with COVID-19, enrolled during active disease. The specimen was peripheral blood. The nucleotide sequence reads TGTGCCAGCCACGACAGGGCCGACACTGAAGCTTTCTTT. It is translated as CASHDRADTEAFF.